Described below is a single T cell receptor beta chain sequence and its context. Clones were read by immunoSEQ multiplex PCR, and TCRdb kept only the in-frame ones, dropping some. The sample carries tens of thousands of clones, about 91% recorded once. The data derive from a study of T cell changes during pregnancy in multiple sclerosis. V dropped 5 bases and J dropped 5; count of bases not matched to a gene: 10. The CDR3 is 15 amino acids. Germline V gene data show CDR1 as SGHTA and CDR2 as FQGNSA. The sample in question was CD4+ T cells from peripheral blood mononuclear cells, obtained before pregnancy. The sequence derives from a female donor with multiple sclerosis, enrolled in a pregnancy study. The chain joins TRBV7-2 to TRBJ1-1, with 8 positions matching TRBD1. The DNA of the CDR3 is TGTGCCAGCAGCACCGGGACAGGCCTGGGGACTGAAGCTTTCTTT. Translating it yields CASSTGTGLGTEAFF.